This T cell receptor (beta chain) derives from a study of metastatic and nonmetastatic thyroid tumors. Germline loops: CDR1 MNHEY, CDR2 SVGAGI. V lost 0 bases to trimming and J lost 2 bases, with 10 bases between them. The CDR3 sequence is 15 residues long. None of the patients had undergone any treatment ahead of thyroid surgery. Using MiXCR, TCRdb reanalyzed the PCR reads. The sample lists about 21,000 clones, about 28% occurring once. The chain uses TRBV6-5 and TRBJ1-1; a possible D gene is TRBD1 (5 bases). The receptor was derived from a male donor with papillary thyroid cancer or a benign thyroid nodule (not recorded which). Some clones in this sample may be carry-over from other donors' samples. Sequenced material: tumor tissue. The DNA of the CDR3 is TGTGCCAGCAGTTACTCGAGTTGGGACAACACTGAAGCTTTCTTT. Translated: CASSYSSWDNTEAFF.